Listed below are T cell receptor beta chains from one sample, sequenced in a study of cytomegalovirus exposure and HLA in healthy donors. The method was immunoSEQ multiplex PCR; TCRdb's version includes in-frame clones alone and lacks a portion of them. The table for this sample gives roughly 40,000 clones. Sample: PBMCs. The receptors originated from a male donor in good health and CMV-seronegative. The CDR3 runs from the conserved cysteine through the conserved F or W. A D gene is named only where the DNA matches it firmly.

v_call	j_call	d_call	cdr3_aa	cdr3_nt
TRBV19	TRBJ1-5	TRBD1	CASTRDAGGSNQPQHF	TGTGCCAGTACCCGAGACGCAGGGGGTAGCAATCAGCCCCAGCATTTT
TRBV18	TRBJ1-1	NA	CASSQSEDTEAFF	TGTGCCAGCTCACAATCTGAGGACACTGAAGCTTTCTTT
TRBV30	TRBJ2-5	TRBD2	CAWSAGLAGKETQYF	TGTGCCTGGAGTGCGGGACTAGCGGGCAAAGAGACCCAGTACTTC
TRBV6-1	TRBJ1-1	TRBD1	CASSVQGLHFLTEAFF	TGTGCCAGCAGTGTACAGGGGCTACACTTCCTCACTGAAGCTTTCTTT
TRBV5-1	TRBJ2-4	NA	CASSLSLLRGIGAKNIQYF	TGCGCCAGCAGCTTGTCTCTTCTTAGGGGCATCGGGGCCAAAAACATTCAGTACTTC
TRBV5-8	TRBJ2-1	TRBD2	CASSLRGSGTYNEQFF	TGTGCCAGCAGCTTGCGGGGTAGCGGGACTTACAATGAGCAGTTCTTC
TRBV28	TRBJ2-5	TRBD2	CASSPRSGGGETQYF	TGTGCCAGCAGCCCCCGGTCGGGGGGAGGGGAGACCCAGTACTTC
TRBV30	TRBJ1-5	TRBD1	CAWSHGTVNQPQHF	TGTGCCTGGAGCCACGGGACAGTCAATCAGCCCCAGCATTTT
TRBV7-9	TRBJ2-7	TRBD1	CASSPRTGHEQYF	TGTGCCAGCAGCCCTCGGACAGGGCACGAGCAGTACTTC
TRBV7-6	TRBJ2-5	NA	CASSLVSETQYF	TGTGCCAGCAGCTTAGTGTCGGAGACCCAGTACTTC
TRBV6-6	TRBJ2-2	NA	CASSSPAMRAGGELFF	TGTGCCAGCAGTTCCCCCGCAATGCGGGCGGGCGGGGAGCTGTTTTTT
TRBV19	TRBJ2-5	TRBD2	CASTGLAGGKETQYF	TGTGCCAGTACGGGACTAGCGGGAGGAAAAGAGACCCAGTACTTC
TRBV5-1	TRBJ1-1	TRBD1	CASSSTGVNTEAFF	TGCGCCAGCAGCTCGACAGGGGTAAACACTGAAGCTTTCTTT
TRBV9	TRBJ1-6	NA	CASSVGQSHSPLHF	TGTGCCAGCAGCGTAGGACAGTCTCATTCACCCCTCCACTTT
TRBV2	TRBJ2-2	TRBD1	CASSGERTGSSTGELFF	TGTGCCAGCAGCGGGGAGCGGACAGGGTCCAGCACCGGGGAGCTGTTTTTT
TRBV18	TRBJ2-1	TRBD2	CASSPVGLAGVIEQFF	TGTGCCAGCTCACCTGTCGGCCTAGCGGGAGTTATTGAGCAGTTCTTC
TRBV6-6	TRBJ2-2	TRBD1	CASSYSGQGATGELFF	TGTGCCAGCAGTTACTCTGGACAGGGGGCTACCGGGGAGCTGTTTTTT
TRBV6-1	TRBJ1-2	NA	CASSERLQVSTYGYTF	TGTGCCAGCAGTGAAAGGCTACAGGTAAGTACCTATGGCTACACCTTC
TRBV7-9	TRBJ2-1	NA	CASSPGLYYNEQFF	TGTGCCAGCAGCCCCGGACTCTACTACAATGAGCAGTTCTTC
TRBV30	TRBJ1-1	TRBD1	CAWHQGENTEAFF	TGTGCCTGGCATCAGGGGGAGAACACTGAAGCTTTCTTT
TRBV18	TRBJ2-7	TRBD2	CASSPRSSSSGNVEQYF	TGTGCCAGCTCACCACGATCGTCGAGTAGCGGGAACGTCGAGCAGTACTTC
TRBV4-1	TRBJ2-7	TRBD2	CASSQGDYSYEQYF	TGCGCCAGCAGCCAAGGGGACTACTCCTACGAGCAGTACTTC
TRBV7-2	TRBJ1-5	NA	CASSLEVRAGQPQHF	TGTGCCAGCAGCTTAGAAGTCAGGGCTGGTCAGCCCCAGCATTTT
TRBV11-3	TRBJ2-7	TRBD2	CASSLTSGSLGEQYF	TGTGCCAGCAGCCTGACTAGCGGGAGTCTCGGCGAGCAGTACTTC
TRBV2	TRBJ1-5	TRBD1	CASSEGTEGQPQHF	TGTGCCAGCAGTGAGGGGACAGAGGGTCAGCCCCAGCATTTT
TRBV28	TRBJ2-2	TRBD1	CASSLGTGRIGELFF	TGTGCCAGCAGTTTAGGGACAGGGAGAATCGGGGAGCTGTTTTTT
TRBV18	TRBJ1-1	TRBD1	CASSSRQGGTEAFF	TGTGCCAGCTCATCCCGACAGGGGGGCACTGAAGCTTTCTTT
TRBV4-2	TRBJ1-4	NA	CASSHLEDGRDPRRTEKLFF	TGTGCCAGCAGCCACCTAGAAGATGGGAGGGACCCGCGGAGGACTGAAAAACTGTTTTTT